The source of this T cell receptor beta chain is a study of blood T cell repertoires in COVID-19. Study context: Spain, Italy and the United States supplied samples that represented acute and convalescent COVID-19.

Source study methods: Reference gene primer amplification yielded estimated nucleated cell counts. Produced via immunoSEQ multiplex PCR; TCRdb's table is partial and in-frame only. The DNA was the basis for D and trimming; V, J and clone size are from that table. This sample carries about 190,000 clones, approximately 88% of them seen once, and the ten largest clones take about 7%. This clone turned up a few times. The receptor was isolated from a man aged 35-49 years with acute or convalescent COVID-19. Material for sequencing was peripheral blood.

In DNA, the CDR3 is TGTGCCAGCAGTTATGGGGGGGCCCGGGACATTCAGTACTTC. Translation gives CASSYGGARDIQYF. J is TRBJ2-4 and V is TRBV6-5; TRBD2 is a possible D gene (7 bases). The CDR3 is 14 residues long. Germline values: CDR1 MNHEY, CDR2 SVGAGI. Trimming cost V 3 bases and J 8 bases, with 14 bases left between them.